This T cell receptor beta chain was sequenced in a study of shared clonotypes between healthy human individuals. With V trimmed by 3 bases and J by 7 bases, 4 bases remained unmatched. CDR1 is MNHEY and CDR2 is SMNVEV in the germline V gene (reference sequence). This CDR3 is 14 amino acids long. Clones were read by immunoSEQ multiplex PCR, and TCRdb kept only the in-frame ones, dropping some. This table has about 1.5 million clones, under 99% appearing once. The receptor's source is a man between 25 and 39 years old in good health. The specimen sequenced was naive CD4+ T cells sorted from blood. Subset meaning: CD45RA+ positively selected. The V gene is TRBV27, the J gene TRBJ2-2; TRBD1 matches 8 bases. DNA of the CDR3: TGTGCCAGCAGTTTCAGGGGGCGTGGCGGGGAGCTGTTTTTT. As protein: CASSFRGRGGELFF.